This passage covers 16 T cell receptor beta chains from one sample sequenced in a study of cytomegalovirus exposure and HLA in healthy donors. This PCR relied on a set of 60 Vbeta primers and 13 Jbeta primers. The method was immunoSEQ multiplex PCR; TCRdb's version includes in-frame clones alone and lacks a portion of them. The sample includes some 100,000 clones, 75% of them seen just once. The sample consisted of PBMCs. These receptor sequences come from a woman between 18 and 29 years old in good health and CMV-seropositive.

V and J are TRBV7-9 and TRBJ2-7; 10 nucleotides match TRBD1. The V gene end was trimmed by 0 bases and the J gene end by 4 bases; junction bases not matched to a gene: 3. The V gene's germline CDR1 is SEHNR and CDR2 FQNEAQ (reference sequence). The CDR3 consists of 15 residues. DNA for the CDR3: TGTGCCAGCAGCTTAGCCGGGACAGGGGAATACGAGCAGTACTTC. It specifies CASSLAGTGEYEQYF.

This clone showed up just a few times. A far larger clone is just one base off, so this is likely a read error. This chain links TRBV4-3 with TRBJ2-7; 12 bases are shared with TRBD2. Germline lookup yields CDR1 LGHNA and CDR2 YSLEER. Losses at the gene ends were 3 bases for V and 7 bases for J; bases not matched to a gene: 7. The CDR3 is 15 amino acids. The DNA for the CDR3 is TGCGCCAGCAGCCAGGCTAGCGGGAGGGCCGTGGAGCAGTACTTC. Protein: CASSQASGRAVEQYF.

The chain employs TRBV29-1 and TRBJ2-1, with TRBD2 as a possible D gene (5 bases). The CDR3 is made up of 10 amino acids. The germline V and J ends were trimmed by 4 bases and 10 bases, with 8 bases remaining between them. From germline, CDR1 is SQVTM and CDR2 ANQGSEA. The CDR3 nucleotides read TGCAGCGTTGCTCCGGGAGAGCAGTTCTTC. It is translated as CSVAPGEQFF.

This sequence joins TRBV14 and TRBJ2-3, with D perhaps TRBD1 (6 bases). The CDR3 is 19 amino acids. V was shortened by 4 bases and J by 3 bases, with 26 bases between the two germline ends. CDR1 and CDR2 (germline): SGHDN, FVKESK. The CDR3 DNA reads TGTGCCAGCAGCCGCGGACAGCAGACTCCGCTGAGGTGGACAGATACGCAGTATTTT. This encodes CASSRGQQTPLRWTDTQYF.

V usage is TRBV28 and J usage is TRBJ2-1, with 9 bases aligning to TRBD2. The germline CDR1 and CDR2 sequences are MDHEN and SYDVKM. The CDR3 contains 16 residues. J gave up 6 bases and V 3 bases, and 9 bases lay outside the gene matches. CDR3 amino acids: CASSFFRGRVSNEQFF. For the CDR3, the DNA is TGTGCCAGCAGTTTTTTCCGCGGGAGGGTGAGCAATGAGCAGTTCTTC. Filled out from reference TRBV28 and TRBJ2-1, the complete variable domain reads DVKVTQSSRYLVKRTGEKVFLECVQDMDHENMFWYRQDPGLGLRLIYFSYDVKMKEKGDIPEGYSVSREKKERFSLILESASTNQTSMYLCASSFFRGRVSNEQFFGPGTRLTVL.

Comment on this clone: The junction does not match germline at one end; this may be a read error. The chain employs TRBV28 and TRBJ2-7; TRBD1 agrees at 8 bases. Germline values: CDR1 MDHEN, CDR2 SYDVKM. The CDR3 is 14 amino acids. CDR3 amino acids: CASSPGQGVPPAPF. Here the CDR3 DNA reads TGTGCCAGCAGTCCAGGACAGGGTGTACCCCCAGCCCCCTTC.

The chain is built from TRBV27 and TRBJ1-5, with 7 bases identical to TRBD1. Germline V lookup: CDR1 MNHEY, CDR2 SMNVEV (reference sequence). V was pared by 4 bases and J by 1 base, with 10 bases of the junction left unmatched. The CDR3 extends over 17 amino acids. CDR3 DNA: TGTGCCAGCAGTTCCAGGACAGGCTGGAAAAGCAATCAGCCCCAGCATTTT. Encoded protein: CASSSRTGWKSNQPQHF.

This clone appeared a single time. CDR3 amino acids: CASSSPTSGRDSEQYF. The CDR3 nucleotides read TGTGCCAGCAGCTCCCCGACTAGCGGGAGGGATTCCGAGCAGTACTTC. The chain carries TRBV5-4 and TRBJ2-7; the match to TRBD2 covers 14 bases. Germline lookup yields CDR1 SGHNT and CDR2 YYREEE (reference sequence). The J segment lost 6 bases and the V segment lost 3 bases, leaving 8 bases of the junction unmatched. The length of the CDR3 is 16 residues.

The chain links TRBV25-1 to TRBJ1-1, with TRBD1 as a possible D gene (5 bases). There are 15 residues in the CDR3. Trimming pared 4 bases from V and 0 bases from J, leaving 12 bases between. Per the germline V gene, CDR1 is MGHDK and CDR2 is SYGVNS. DNA of the CDR3: TGTGCCAGCAGTGGGACGGGACTGTTGAACACTGAAGCTTTCTTT. This gives the protein CASSGTGLLNTEAFF.

This clone was recorded a few times. The V call is TRBV9, the J call TRBJ2-7, with TRBD1 matching over 8 bases. The CDR3 has 15 residues. V shed 2 bases and J 5 bases; nucleotides not matched to a gene: 9. In germline, CDR1 is SGDLS, CDR2 YYNGEE. The CDR3 DNA reads TGTGCCAGCAGCGTTTCTTGGGCAGGGGGCAACGAGCAGTACTTC. Amino acids: CASSVSWAGGNEQYF.

V usage is TRBV7-2 and J usage is TRBJ2-3; TRBD2 might be the D (6 bases). Germline V gene sequence: CDR1 SGHTA, CDR2 FQGNSA. The CDR3 is made up of 15 amino acids. V was trimmed by 2 bases and J by 10 bases, leaving 19 bases between them. CDR3 nucleotide sequence: TGTGCCAGCAGCTTACCCGGACTAAGGAGATACGCGCAGTATTTT. It encodes CASSLPGLRRYAQYF.

The count of this clone is one. V is TRBV27 and J is TRBJ2-7; TRBD1 aligns across 10 bases. The CDR3 has 14 amino acids. Germline trimming cut 6 bases from V and 4 bases from J; bases unmatched to any gene: 6. Germline V gene data show CDR1 as MNHEY and CDR2 as SMNVEV (reference sequence). CDR3: CASRTGTGAYEQYF. As DNA, the CDR3 is TGTGCCAGCAGGACCGGGACAGGGGCGTACGAGCAGTACTTC.

The chain links TRBV27 to TRBJ2-7, with TRBD1 identical over 9 bases. The CDR3 is 13 amino acids. The germline V gene has CDR1 MNHEY and CDR2 SMNVEV (reference sequence). The trim removed 2 bases at V and 6 bases at J, leaving 2 bases unmatched. CDR3: CASSLETGGEQYF. DNA of the CDR3: TGTGCCAGCAGTTTAGAGACAGGGGGCGAGCAGTACTTC.

The CDR3 DNA follows: TGTGCCAGCGCGACGGGACTAACCTACGAGCAGTACTTC. This encodes CASATGLTYEQYF. J is TRBJ2-7 and V is TRBV6-1; 7 bases agree with TRBD2. The CDR3 has 13 amino acids. The V and J ends lost 8 bases and 2 bases, in that order; junction bases with no gene match: 6. Germline CDR1 MNHNS, CDR2 SASEGT.

The chain carries TRBV6-4 and TRBJ1-5; 12 bases fit TRBD1. In germline, CDR1 is MRHNA, CDR2 SNTAGT. V was clipped by 6 bases and J by 4 bases; unmatched bases: 7. CDR3 size: 16 residues. The CDR3: CASSRDRGHGNQPQHF. The CDR3 DNA reads as TGTGCCAGCAGCCGGGACAGGGGGCATGGTAATCAGCCCCAGCATTTT.

The table lists this clone with a few counts. The V gene is TRBV7-8, the J gene TRBJ2-7, with D maybe TRBD2 (5 bases). The V end was cut by 3 bases, the J end by 3 bases, with 18 bases between. Germline loops: CDR1 SGHVS, CDR2 FQNEAQ. The CDR3 consists of 16 residues. The chain's CDR3 is CASSFFRWPGFYEQYF. CDR3 nucleotides: TGTGCCAGCAGCTTCTTCCGATGGCCGGGATTCTACGAGCAGTACTTC.